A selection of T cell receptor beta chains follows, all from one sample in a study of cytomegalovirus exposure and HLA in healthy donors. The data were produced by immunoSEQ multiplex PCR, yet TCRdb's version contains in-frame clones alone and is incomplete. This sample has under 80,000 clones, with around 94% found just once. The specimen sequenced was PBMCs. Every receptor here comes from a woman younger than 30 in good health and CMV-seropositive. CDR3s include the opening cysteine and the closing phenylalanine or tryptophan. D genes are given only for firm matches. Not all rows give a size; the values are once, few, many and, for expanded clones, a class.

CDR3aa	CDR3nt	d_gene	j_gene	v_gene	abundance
CASLKTSGGAGEQYF	TGTGCCAGCTTAAAGACTAGCGGGGGGGCGGGGGAGCAGTACTTC	TRBD2	TRBJ2-7	TRBV6-1	NA
CASSSNFYGYTF	TGTGCCAGCAGTTCAAATTTCTATGGCTACACCTTC	NA	TRBJ1-2	TRBV7-9	NA
CASSSPRGNGDTEAFF	TGTGCCAGCAGCTCTCCCCGGGGAAACGGGGACACTGAAGCTTTCTTT	NA	TRBJ1-1	TRBV7-8	NA
CASSRGVAGVRDTQYF	TGTGCCAGCAGCCGAGGAGTAGCGGGAGTTCGAGATACGCAGTATTTT	TRBD2	TRBJ2-3	TRBV27	NA
CASSPRTDYGYTF	TGCGCCAGCAGCCCGCGGACAGACTATGGCTACACCTTC	NA	TRBJ1-2	TRBV5-1	NA
CASSFGRGGSYGYTF	TGCGCCAGCAGCTTTGGCAGGGGTGGTTCGTATGGCTACACCTTC	NA	TRBJ1-2	TRBV5-1	NA
CASSLQGNTGELFF	TGTGCCAGCAGCTTACAGGGGAACACCGGGGAGCTGTTTTTT	NA	TRBJ2-2	TRBV7-6	NA
CASSTGASVNMNTEAFF	TGCGCCAGCAGCACGGGAGCCTCGGTCAACATGAACACTGAAGCTTTCTTT	NA	TRBJ1-1	TRBV4-1	NA
CASSLQGYSNQPQHF	TGTGCCAGCAGTTTACAGGGGTACAGCAATCAGCCCCAGCATTTT	NA	TRBJ1-5	TRBV27	few
CASSEYRGQGHGELFF	TGTGCCAGTTCAGAATATAGGGGACAGGGGCACGGGGAGCTGTTTTTT	TRBD1	TRBJ2-2	TRBV5-4	NA
CASSRSSGGPTDTQYF	TGTGCCAGCAGTCGGTCTAGCGGGGGTCCCACAGATACGCAGTATTTT	TRBD2	TRBJ2-3	TRBV28	once
CAWKGTGAGEQYF	TGTGCCTGGAAAGGGACAGGGGCCGGGGAGCAGTACTTC	TRBD1	TRBJ2-7	TRBV30	few
CATSSNLYRFNTDTQYF	TGTGCCACCAGCAGTAACCTATACAGATTTAACACAGATACGCAGTATTTT	NA	TRBJ2-3	TRBV15	NA
CASSPVNTGELFF	TGTGCCAGCTCCCCCGTGAACACCGGGGAGCTGTTTTTT	NA	TRBJ2-2	TRBV18	NA
CSVNGRGAEAFF	TGCAGCGTTAACGGCAGGGGCGCTGAAGCTTTCTTT	NA	TRBJ1-1	TRBV29-1	NA
CASRGSTEQYF	TGTGCCAGCCGGGGATCGACAGAGCAGTACTTC	NA	TRBJ2-7	TRBV27	once
CASSLGQGAPGANVLTF	TGTGCCAGCAGCTTGGGACAGGGGGCTCCTGGGGCCAACGTCCTGACTTTC	TRBD1	TRBJ2-6	TRBV11-3	once
CASSQEQGNNYGYTF	TGTGCCAGCAGCCAAGAACAGGGGAATAACTATGGCTACACCTTC	TRBD1	TRBJ1-2	TRBV4-2	NA
CASSLLYGGAASETQYF	TGTGCCAGCAGCTTACTATACGGTGGAGCTGCAAGCGAGACCCAGTACTTC	NA	TRBJ2-5	TRBV11-3	NA
CASSPWTSGGSEQYF	TGTGCCAGCAGCCCATGGACTAGCGGAGGAAGCGAGCAGTACTTC	TRBD2	TRBJ2-7	TRBV13	NA
CASSLVGTDPTDTQYF	TGCGCCAGCAGCTTGGTTGGGACAGACCCCACAGATACGCAGTATTTT	TRBD1	TRBJ2-3	TRBV5-1	once
CASSATGTSGYEQYF	TGTGCCAGCTCAGCAACCGGGACTAGCGGCTACGAGCAGTACTTC	TRBD2	TRBJ2-7	TRBV18	NA
CASSMAGQGADTQYF	TGTGCCAGTAGTATGGCGGGACAGGGGGCAGATACGCAGTATTTT	TRBD1	TRBJ2-3	TRBV19	NA
CASSLALGQDSYEQYF	TGTGCCAGCAGCTTGGCACTCGGACAGGACTCCTACGAGCAGTACTTC	TRBD1	TRBJ2-7	TRBV5-5	NA
CASSLGFSYGYTF	TGTGCCAGCAGTTTGGGCTTTAGCTATGGCTACACCTTC	NA	TRBJ1-2	TRBV28	NA
CASSGRAVYNSPLHF	TGTGCCAGCAGCGGGCGGGCGGTCTATAATTCACCCCTCCACTTT	NA	TRBJ1-6	TRBV9	NA
CASSRDILYEQYF	TGTGCCAGCAGCCGCGACATTCTATACGAGCAGTACTTC	NA	TRBJ2-7	TRBV6-6	NA
CASSSYRQGDPGQTVYQETQYF	TGTGCCAGCAGTTCATATCGACAGGGTGATCCGGGGCAGACCGTATACCAAGAGACCCAGTACTTC	TRBD1	TRBJ2-5	TRBV28	NA
CASSFSSGVNEQFF	TGTGCCAGCAGCTTTTCCAGCGGCGTCAATGAGCAGTTCTTC	NA	TRBJ2-1	TRBV7-9	NA
CASSFSSGGNIQYF	TGTGCCAGCAGCTTCTCTAGCGGGGGGAACATTCAGTACTTC	TRBD2	TRBJ2-4	TRBV7-2	NA
CASSLGAGGEYEKLFF	TGTGCCAGCAGCTTGGGCGCGGGAGGGGAATATGAAAAACTGTTTTTT	NA	TRBJ1-4	TRBV28	NA
CASSFGQGAQEQFF	TGTGCCAGCAGCTTTGGTCAGGGGGCACAAGAGCAGTTCTTC	TRBD1	TRBJ2-1	TRBV7-7	NA
CASSPRLAGGQREQFF	TGCGCCAGCAGCCCAAGACTCGCGGGGGGGCAAAGGGAGCAGTTCTTC	TRBD2	TRBJ2-1	TRBV5-1	NA
CAWGGEDYNEQFF	TGTGCCTGGGGCGGGGAGGACTACAATGAGCAGTTCTTC	NA	TRBJ2-1	TRBV30	NA
CASKGLEGDAQYF	TGTGCCAGCAAGGGACTAGAGGGCGATGCGCAGTATTTT	TRBD2	TRBJ2-3	TRBV2	NA
CASSMNRGDEQFF	TGTGCCAGTAGTATGAATCGCGGGGATGAGCAGTTCTTC	NA	TRBJ2-1	TRBV19	NA
CASSDISGRSQETQYF	TGTGCCAGCAGTGATATTAGCGGGAGGTCCCAAGAGACCCAGTACTTC	TRBD2	TRBJ2-5	TRBV2	NA
CASSPGTAYGYTF	TGTGCCAGCAGCCCAGGGACAGCCTATGGCTACACCTTC	TRBD1	TRBJ1-2	TRBV7-3	NA
CASSRQGFTKNIQYF	TGTGCCAGCAGTCGACAGGGCTTTACCAAAAACATTCAGTACTTC	TRBD1	TRBJ2-4	TRBV28	NA
CASSLGSSATNEKLFF	TGTGCCAGCAGTTTAGGCTCTTCTGCAACTAATGAAAAACTGTTTTTT	NA	TRBJ1-4	TRBV28	NA
CASSSEWVEVQYF	TGTGCCAGCAGCTCGGAGTGGGTCGAGGTTCAGTACTTC	NA	TRBJ2-4	TRBV5-4	NA
CASSLVERNDDEQFF	TGCGCCAGCAGCTTGGTCGAGCGGAACGATGATGAGCAGTTCTTC	NA	TRBJ2-1	TRBV5-1	NA
CASSPGEVSTEAFF	TGTGCCAGCAGCCCCGGTGAAGTGAGCACTGAAGCTTTCTTT	NA	TRBJ1-1	TRBV2	NA
CASSQAGGARVYEQYF	TGCGCCAGCAGCCAAGCAGGCGGAGCCAGGGTCTACGAGCAGTACTTC	NA	TRBJ2-7	TRBV4-1	NA
CASGRDWDYGYTF	TGTGCCAGCGGGAGGGACTGGGACTATGGCTACACCTTC	NA	TRBJ1-2	TRBV25-1	NA
CAMSRELGNTEAFF	TGTGCCATGAGTCGGGAATTGGGGAACACTGAAGCTTTCTTT	NA	TRBJ1-1	TRBV2	NA
CASSLIGVREQYF	TGTGCCAGCAGCTTGATCGGGGTGAGGGAGCAGTACTTC	NA	TRBJ2-7	TRBV5-4	NA
CASSLVLRLAGNNEQFF	TGCGCCAGCAGCTTGGTCCTGCGTCTAGCGGGTAACAATGAGCAGTTCTTC	TRBD2	TRBJ2-1	TRBV5-1	once
CASSDRVDPNTGELFF	TGTGCCAGCAGTGACAGGGTCGATCCGAACACCGGGGAGCTGTTTTTT	NA	TRBJ2-2	TRBV25-1	NA
CATSRSFLGGQALQETQYF	TGTGCCACCAGCAGATCCTTCCTTGGGGGACAGGCCCTCCAAGAGACCCAGTACTTC	TRBD1	TRBJ2-5	TRBV15	NA
CASSQDGRRTSGNTIYF	TGCGCCAGCAGCCAAGATGGTAGGAGGACCTCTGGAAACACCATATATTTT	NA	TRBJ1-3	TRBV4-1	NA
CASSWFITGQINTGELFF	TGTGCCAGCAGTTGGTTTATAACGGGACAGATCAACACCGGGGAGCTGTTTTTT	TRBD1	TRBJ2-2	TRBV28	NA
CASSKDRAPYQPQHF	TGTGCCAGCAGTAAAGACAGGGCCCCTTATCAGCCCCAGCATTTT	TRBD1	TRBJ1-5	TRBV6-5	NA
CATSSARQGSPLYNEQFF	TGTGCCACCAGCAGCGCCCGACAAGGATCCCCTTTGTACAATGAGCAGTTCTTC	NA	TRBJ2-1	TRBV15	once
CASSRFTSGTTYEQYF	TGTGCCAGCAGTAGATTCACTAGCGGAACAACCTACGAGCAGTACTTC	TRBD2	TRBJ2-7	TRBV28	NA
CASSISGLDNEQFF	TGCGCCAGCAGTATTAGCGGCCTTGACAATGAGCAGTTCTTC	NA	TRBJ2-1	TRBV5-1	NA
CASSLGWGEKMSSYEQYF	TGTGCCAGCAGCTTAGGGTGGGGAGAAAAGATGAGCTCCTACGAGCAGTACTTC	NA	TRBJ2-7	TRBV7-9	NA
CASSSRGNTEAFF	TGTGCCAGCAGCTCCCGGGGGAACACTGAAGCTTTCTTT	NA	TRBJ1-1	TRBV7-9	few
CASSVGGEIGQPQHF	TGTGCCAGCAGCGTAGGGGGAGAGATTGGACAGCCCCAGCATTTT	NA	TRBJ1-5	TRBV9	once